A selection of T cell receptor beta chains follows, all from one sample in a study of blood T cell repertoires in COVID-19. Sequencing used immunoSEQ multiplex PCR; TCRdb keeps in-frame clones, though not all of them. The sample holds roughly 110,000 clones, about four fifths seen once. The sample comprised peripheral blood. The receptor set was obtained from a woman between 55 and 75 years old with acute or convalescent COVID-19. Both conserved end residues are part of each CDR3. The D gene is left open where the match is weak. For some rows the clone size is stated as once, few or many, or as a class when expanded; others skip it.

NA,TRBV5-1,TRBJ2-1,TRBD2,TGCGCCAGCAGCTTGGAGGCTAGCGGGAGCCGTGGTGAGCAGTTCTTC,CASSLEASGSRGEQFF
NA,TRBV27,TRBJ2-5,TRBD1,TGTGCCAGCAGGCCGACAGGGGGCCAACGGTACCAAGAGACCCAGTACTTC,CASRPTGGQRYQETQYF
NA,TRBV27,TRBJ1-4,NA,TGTGCCAGCAGTAGACCAGGAGCGGCTAATGAAAAACTGTTTTTT,CASSRPGAANEKLFF
few,TRBV29-1,TRBJ1-1,NA,TGCAGCGTTCGTAACTGGGGGCCTGAGGCTGAAGCTTTCTTT,CSVRNWGPEAEAFF
NA,TRBV19,TRBJ1-4,TRBD1,TGTGCCAGTAGACCCACACGGACAGGCAACGGTGAAAAACTGTTTTTT,CASRPTRTGNGEKLFF
NA,TRBV18,TRBJ1-1,NA,TGTGCCAGCTCACCCACCGGACAGATGATGAACACTGAAGCTTTCTTT,CASSPTGQMMNTEAFF
NA,TRBV4-1,TRBJ2-3,TRBD1,TGCGCCAGCAGCCAACCGGGACAGGGCCGGAGCACAGATACGCAGTATTTT,CASSQPGQGRSTDTQYF
NA,TRBV11-3,TRBJ2-7,NA,TGTGCCAGCAGCTTAGTAGACAGGCAGTACTTC,CASSLVDRQYF
NA,TRBV30,TRBJ1-2,NA,TGTGCCTGGACGACAGGTAACTCTGGCTACACCTTC,CAWTTGNSGYTF
NA,TRBV9,TRBJ1-2,NA,TGTGCCAGCAGCGTAGATTCGGGAGCTCGCTATGGCTACACCTTC,CASSVDSGARYGYTF
NA,TRBV6-5,TRBJ1-2,NA,TGTGCCAGCCGCCGGGAGGGAGGAAACTATGGCTACACCTTC,CASRREGGNYGYTF
few,TRBV7-2,TRBJ2-7,TRBD2,TGTGCCAGCAGCTTAGCTCCGGGACTACAATACGAGCAGTACTTC,CASSLAPGLQYEQYF
NA,TRBV11-3,TRBJ1-2,TRBD1,TGTGCCAGCAGCTCCCCCGAGACAGGGTATAACTATGGCTACACCTTC,CASSSPETGYNYGYTF
NA,TRBV19,TRBJ1-1,TRBD1,TGTGCCAGTAAGGGACAGTGGGACACTGAAGCTTTCTTT,CASKGQWDTEAFF
NA,TRBV5-1,TRBJ2-5,TRBD2,TGCGCCAGCAGCTTGCAGCCCGGGGGGGCCACAGAGACCCAGTACTTC,CASSLQPGGATETQYF